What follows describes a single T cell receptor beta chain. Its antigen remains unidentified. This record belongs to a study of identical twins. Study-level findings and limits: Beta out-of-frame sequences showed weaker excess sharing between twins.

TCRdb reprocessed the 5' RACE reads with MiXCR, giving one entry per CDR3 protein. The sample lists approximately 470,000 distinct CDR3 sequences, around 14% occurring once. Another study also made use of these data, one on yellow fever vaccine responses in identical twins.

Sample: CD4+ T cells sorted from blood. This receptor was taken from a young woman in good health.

The DNA for the CDR3 is TGCGCCAGCAGGAGGACTAGCGGGGGAGATACGCAGTATTTT. Translated: CASRRTSGGDTQYF. The gene calls are TRBV5-1 and TRBJ2-3, with TRBD2 matching 13 bases. J lost 5 bases, V lost 5 bases, and 2 bases had no gene match. CDR1 is SGHRS and CDR2 is YFSETQ in the germline V gene. This CDR3 region has 14 residues.